The rows below give T cell receptor beta chains drawn from one sample of a study of cytotoxic CD8 clonotypes in ibrutinib-treated CLL. Clones were read by immunoSEQ multiplex PCR, and TCRdb kept only the in-frame ones, dropping some. The sample lists 26,000 or so clones, 62% seen once, with 12% to 15% in the top ten. The sample in question was PBMCs, obtained before ibrutinib treatment. The origin of the receptors is a human donor with chronic lymphocytic leukemia. The CDR3 runs from the conserved cysteine through the conserved F or W. Each record gives: CDR3 length, V gene, J gene, D gene, CDR3 protein, CDR3 DNA. D genes are given only for firm matches.

len: 15
v_gene: TRBV2
j_gene: TRBJ1-4
d_gene: TRBD1
CDR3aa: CASRGEAGGGEKLFF
CDR3nt: TGTGCCAGCCGAGGGGAGGCAGGGGGCGGTGAAAAACTGTTTTTT

len: 15
v_gene: TRBV5-1
j_gene: TRBJ2-7
d_gene: TRBD2
CDR3aa: CASSSLAGDSYEQYF
CDR3nt: TGCGCCAGCAGCTCTCTAGCGGGGGACTCCTACGAGCAGTACTTC

len: 15
v_gene: TRBV6-5
j_gene: TRBJ1-3
d_gene: NA
CDR3aa: CASSYSPDSGNTIYF
CDR3nt: TGTGCCAGCAGTTACTCACCGGACTCTGGAAACACCATATATTTT

len: 15
v_gene: TRBV5-1
j_gene: TRBJ2-1
d_gene: TRBD1
CDR3aa: CASSFLQGAYNEQFF
CDR3nt: TGCGCCAGCAGCTTTCTCCAGGGGGCGTATAATGAGCAGTTCTTC

len: 13
v_gene: TRBV14
j_gene: TRBJ2-1
d_gene: NA
CDR3aa: CASSQNRRGEQFF
CDR3nt: TGTGCCAGCAGCCAAAACCGGAGGGGTGAGCAGTTCTTC

len: 14
v_gene: TRBV7-3
j_gene: TRBJ2-5
d_gene: NA
CDR3aa: CASSLGGLGETQYF
CDR3nt: TGTGCCAGCAGCTTAGGGGGACTGGGCGAGACCCAGTACTTC

len: 14
v_gene: TRBV7-9
j_gene: TRBJ2-7
d_gene: NA
CDR3aa: CASSLEGGMDEQYF
CDR3nt: TGTGCCAGCAGCTTAGAAGGCGGGATGGACGAGCAGTACTTC

len: 13
v_gene: TRBV18
j_gene: TRBJ2-1
d_gene: NA
CDR3aa: CASSPEKFFEQFF
CDR3nt: TGTGCCAGCTCACCGGAGAAGTTCTTTGAGCAGTTCTTC

len: 18
v_gene: TRBV7-3
j_gene: TRBJ2-2
d_gene: TRBD1
CDR3aa: CASSKKVTGMGVTGELFF
CDR3nt: TGTGCCAGCAGCAAAAAAGTGACAGGGATGGGTGTAACCGGGGAGCTGTTTTTT

len: 14
v_gene: TRBV18
j_gene: TRBJ2-5
d_gene: TRBD2
CDR3aa: CASSPRVGGETQYF
CDR3nt: TGTGCCAGCTCACCACGAGTGGGAGGGGAGACCCAGTACTTC

len: 15
v_gene: TRBV11-2
j_gene: TRBJ1-3
d_gene: NA
CDR3aa: CASSPQGGSGNTIYF
CDR3nt: TGTGCCAGCAGCCCACAGGGAGGATCTGGAAACACCATATATTTT

len: 14
v_gene: TRBV15
j_gene: TRBJ2-7
d_gene: TRBD2
CDR3aa: CATRTSGNSYEQYF
CDR3nt: TGTGCCACCAGGACTAGCGGGAACTCCTACGAGCAGTACTTC

len: 16
v_gene: TRBV5-1
j_gene: TRBJ2-3
d_gene: NA
CDR3aa: CASSFGTDYSTDTQYF
CDR3nt: TGCGCCAGCAGCTTCGGGACGGATTATAGCACAGATACGCAGTATTTT

len: 13
v_gene: TRBV7-9
j_gene: TRBJ1-1
d_gene: NA
CDR3aa: CASSEGWETEAFF
CDR3nt: TGTGCCAGCAGCGAAGGGTGGGAGACTGAAGCTTTCTTT